Listed below are T cell receptor beta chains from one sample, sequenced in a study of T-cell reconstitution after alpha-beta-depleted transplantation in children. TCRdb fed the PCR reads into MiXCR, producing one record per CDR3 protein. The sample consists of about 250,000 distinct CDR3 sequences, more than 20% of them appearing once. Sample: PBMCs, mostly from graft donor cells, taken 360 days after TCRalphabeta/CD19-depleted stem cell transplant. The receptor source for this set is a female patient between 2 and 15 years old who had a stem cell transplant for congenital amegakaryocytic thrombocytopenia, so the T cells may come from the graft donor. CDR3s include the opening cysteine and the closing phenylalanine or tryptophan. The D gene is left open where the match is weak. Clone size is not always given. Where it is, it says once, few, many or a class for expanded clones.

d_call	v_call	clone_size	j_call	cdr3_nt	cdr3_aa
TRBD1	TRBV10-3	-	TRBJ1-6	TGTGCCATCAGGGGGGACAGGGGACTAAAGGCACCCCTCCACTTT	CAIRGDRGLKAPLHF
-	TRBV27	-	TRBJ2-7	TGTGCCAGCAGGGCAGGGAGAGACTACGAGCAGTACTTC	CASRAGRDYEQYF
-	TRBV7-8	few	TRBJ2-1	TGTGCCAGCAGCTCCCGGACTCGGACGGGATACAATGAGCAGTTCTTC	CASSSRTRTGYNEQFF
-	TRBV28	few	TRBJ1-5	TGTGCCAGCAGCCCCCTTAGGGTTATTTGGAGCAATCAGCCCCAGCATTTT	CASSPLRVIWSNQPQHF
-	TRBV20-1	-	TRBJ1-3	TGCAGTGCTAGAGTGATGCCGACAGAACCCGGAAACACCATATATTTT	CSARVMPTEPGNTIYF
-	TRBV3-1	-	TRBJ1-1	TGTGCCAGCAGCCAGGCCACTGAAGCTTTCTTT	CASSQATEAFF
-	TRBV3-1	-	TRBJ2-5	TGTGCCAGCAGCCGGTTCGGTACGGCCCGAGAGACCCAGTACTTC	CASSRFGTARETQYF
-	TRBV12-3/TRBV12-4	few	TRBJ1-2	TGTGCCAGCAGTTACCGGATAAAGGGGCACGGCTATGGCTACACCTTC	CASSYRIKGHGYGYTF
TRBD2	TRBV12-5	-	TRBJ2-7	TGTGCTAGTGGTTTGGTACGGACTAGCGGAAGCTACGAGCAGTACTTC	CASGLVRTSGSYEQYF
-	TRBV24-1	few	TRBJ2-3	TGTGCCACCAACCGAGGAGACGGGACGCAGTATTTT	CATNRGDGTQYF
TRBD1	TRBV20-1	-	TRBJ2-2	TGCAGTGGAGAGGACAGGGGGCGGACCGGGGAGCTGTTTTTT	CSGEDRGRTGELFF
-	TRBV20-1	-	TRBJ2-7	TGCAGTGCTGAACACCCGCCTTACGAGCAGTACTTC	CSAEHPPYEQYF
-	TRBV5-1	few	TRBJ2-5	TGCGCCAGCTCTGGCCCATGGGACCGCCAAGAGACCCAGTACTTC	CASSGPWDRQETQYF
TRBD1	TRBV7-9	-	TRBJ2-5	TGTGCCAGCAGCCTTGGGACAGGGTTAAGAAAGACCCAGTACTTC	CASSLGTGLRKTQYF
-	TRBV10-3	-	TRBJ1-2	TGTGCCATCAACGAGACAGGTGGCTACACCTTC	CAINETGGYTF
-	TRBV28	-	TRBJ1-5	TGTGCCAGCAAACAGCCTCCCCAACACGGCAATCAGCCCCAGCATTTT	CASKQPPQHGNQPQHF
-	TRBV5-4	-	TRBJ1-1	TGTGCCAGCAGCTTGTATGGGTCCGGGGGAGTGAACACTGAAGCTTTCTTT	CASSLYGSGGVNTEAFF
-	TRBV12-3/TRBV12-4	medium-sized	TRBJ2-2	TGTGCCAGCACAGGGGATTTGGGCACCGGGGAGCTGTTTTTT	CASTGDLGTGELFF
-	TRBV19	-	TRBJ2-5	TGTGCCAGTAGTACTCTAGCGTGGGAGACCCAGTACTTC	CASSTLAWETQYF
TRBD1	TRBV15	-	TRBJ2-5	TGTGCCACCAGCAGTGACAGGGGCCAAGAGACCCAGTACTTC	CATSSDRGQETQYF
TRBD2	TRBV29-1	few	TRBJ2-3	TGCAGCGTTGATAGGGGACTAGCGGGAGTCACAGATACGCAGTATTTT	CSVDRGLAGVTDTQYF
TRBD1	TRBV5-1	-	TRBJ2-5	TGCGCCAGCAGTGTATCCGGGACAGGGGTGGAGACCCAGTACTTC	CASSVSGTGVETQYF
-	TRBV3-1	many	TRBJ1-6	TGTGCCAGCAGTACCACCGGGCATAATTCACCCCTCCACTTT	CASSTTGHNSPLHF
-	TRBV5-8	few	TRBJ1-1	TGTGCCAGCAGCTCGGTTCAGCTTGAAGCTTTCTTT	CASSSVQLEAFF
-	TRBV6-1	-	TRBJ2-4	TGTGCCAGCAAAAGTGTGCGGGGAGATAACATTCAGTACTTC	CASKSVRGDNIQYF
TRBD1	TRBV20-1	-	TRBJ1-4	TGCAGTGCTAGACTCAGGGGGAATGAAAAACTGTTTTTT	CSARLRGNEKLFF
TRBD2	TRBV20-1	few	TRBJ2-3	TGCAGTGCCAGGACTAGCGGGAGTGTAGGTTACACAGATACGCAGTATTTT	CSARTSGSVGYTDTQYF
TRBD1	TRBV5-5	once	TRBJ1-6	TGTGCCAGCAGCGACAAGACAGGGGTTTCACCCCTCCACTTT	CASSDKTGVSPLHF
TRBD2	TRBV20-1	few	TRBJ2-7	TGCAGTGTTAGATTAGCGGGAACTTCCTACGAGCAGTACTTC	CSVRLAGTSYEQYF
-	TRBV29-1	-	TRBJ2-5	TGCAGCGTTGACTCCCGGAGGAGGACCCAGTACTTC	CSVDSRRRTQYF
-	TRBV20-1	-	TRBJ1-5	TGCAGTGCTAAGGGTGATGGCAATCAGCCCCAGCATTTT	CSAKGDGNQPQHF
-	TRBV7-9	-	TRBJ2-1	TGTGCCAGCTCGCACGGGGGCCCGAATGAGCAGTTCTTC	CASSHGGPNEQFF
-	TRBV7-2	-	TRBJ2-5	TGTGCCAGCAGCACCACATGGACAGAAGAGACCCAGTACTTC	CASSTTWTEETQYF
-	TRBV4-1	few	TRBJ2-7	TGCGCCAGCAGCCAAGATGTTGGGGCCTTCGAGCAGTACTTC	CASSQDVGAFEQYF
-	TRBV2	-	TRBJ1-1	TGTGCCAGCAGCATTTGGGACACTGAAGCTTTCTTT	CASSIWDTEAFF